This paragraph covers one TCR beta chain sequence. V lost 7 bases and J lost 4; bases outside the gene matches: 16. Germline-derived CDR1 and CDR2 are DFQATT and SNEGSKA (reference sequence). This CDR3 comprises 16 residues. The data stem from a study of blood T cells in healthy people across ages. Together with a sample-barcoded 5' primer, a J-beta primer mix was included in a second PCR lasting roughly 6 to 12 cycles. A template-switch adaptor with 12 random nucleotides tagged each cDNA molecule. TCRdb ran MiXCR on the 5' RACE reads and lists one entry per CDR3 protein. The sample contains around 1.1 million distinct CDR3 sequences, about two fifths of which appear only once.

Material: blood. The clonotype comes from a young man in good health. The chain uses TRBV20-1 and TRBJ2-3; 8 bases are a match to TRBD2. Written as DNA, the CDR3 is TGCAGTGTTTTTGGGGGACTAGACGGGGAGGCAGATACGCAGTATTTT. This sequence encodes CSVFGGLDGEADTQYF.